The 2 T cell receptor beta chains in this list originate from one sample, sequenced in a study of blood T cell repertoires in COVID-19. Generated by immunoSEQ multiplex PCR, the TCRdb table keeps only in-frame clones and is missing some. The data show about 170,000 clones, approximately 88% seen once. The source material was peripheral blood. The receptors were gathered from a man between 18 and 29 years old with active or convalescent COVID-19.

The chain employs TRBV4-1 and TRBJ2-1, with TRBD2 matching 9 bases. With V trimmed by 0 bases and J by 8 bases, 8 bases remained unmatched. The CDR3 length is 16 residues. The germline V gene encodes CDR1 MGHRA and CDR2 YSYEKL. The CDR3 bases are TGCGCCAGCAGCCAAGAGCCGCTGGGACTAGCCTATGAGCAGTTCTTC. This translates into CASSQEPLGLAYEQFF.

The rearrangement uses TRBV28 and TRBJ2-7; 13 bases agree with TRBD2. This CDR3 spans 15 amino acids. Looked up from germline, CDR1 is MDHEN and CDR2 is SYDVKM. The trim removed 5 bases at V and 1 base at J, leaving 2 bases unmatched. In nucleotides, the CDR3 is TGTGCCAGCAGTACTAGCGGGAGGGCTTCCTACGAGCAGTACTTC. Its translation is CASSTSGRASYEQYF.